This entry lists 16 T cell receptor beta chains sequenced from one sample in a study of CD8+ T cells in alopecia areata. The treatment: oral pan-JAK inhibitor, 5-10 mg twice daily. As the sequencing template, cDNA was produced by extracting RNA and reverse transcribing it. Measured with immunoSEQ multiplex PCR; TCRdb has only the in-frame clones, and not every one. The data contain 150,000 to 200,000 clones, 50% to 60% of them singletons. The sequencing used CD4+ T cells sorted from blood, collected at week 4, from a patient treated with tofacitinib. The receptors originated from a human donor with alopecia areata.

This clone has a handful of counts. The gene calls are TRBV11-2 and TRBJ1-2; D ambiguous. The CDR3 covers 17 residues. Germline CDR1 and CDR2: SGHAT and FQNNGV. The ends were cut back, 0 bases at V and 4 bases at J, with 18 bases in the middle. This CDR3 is CASSLDWVAVAPYGYTF. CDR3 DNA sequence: TGTGCCAGCAGCTTAGATTGGGTGGCCGTGGCGCCCTATGGCTACACCTTC.

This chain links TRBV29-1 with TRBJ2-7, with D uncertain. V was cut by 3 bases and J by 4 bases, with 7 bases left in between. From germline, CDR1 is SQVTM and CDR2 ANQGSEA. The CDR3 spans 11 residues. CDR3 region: CSVEAAYEQYF. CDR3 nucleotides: TGCAGCGTTGAGGCGGCTTACGAGCAGTACTTC.

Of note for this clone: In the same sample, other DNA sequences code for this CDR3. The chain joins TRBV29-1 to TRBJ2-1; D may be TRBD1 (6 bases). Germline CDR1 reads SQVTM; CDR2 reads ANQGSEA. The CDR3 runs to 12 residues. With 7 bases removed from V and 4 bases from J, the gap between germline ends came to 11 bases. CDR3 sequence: CSGGQQYNEQFF. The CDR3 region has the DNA TGCAGCGGTGGACAGCAGTACAATGAGCAGTTCTTC.

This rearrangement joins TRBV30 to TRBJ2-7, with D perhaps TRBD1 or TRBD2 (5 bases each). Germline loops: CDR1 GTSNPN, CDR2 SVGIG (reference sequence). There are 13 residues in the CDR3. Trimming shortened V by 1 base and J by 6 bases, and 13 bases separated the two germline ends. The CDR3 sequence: CAWSGPTGLEQYF. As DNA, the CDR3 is TGTGCCTGGAGTGGGCCCACGGGGCTCGAGCAGTACTTC. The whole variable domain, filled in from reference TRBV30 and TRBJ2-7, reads SQTIHQWPATLVQPVGSPLSLECTVEGTSNPNLYWYRQAAGRGLQLLFYSVGIGQISSEVPQNLSASRPQDRQFILSSKKLLLSDSGFYLCAWSGPTGLEQYFGPGTRLTVT.

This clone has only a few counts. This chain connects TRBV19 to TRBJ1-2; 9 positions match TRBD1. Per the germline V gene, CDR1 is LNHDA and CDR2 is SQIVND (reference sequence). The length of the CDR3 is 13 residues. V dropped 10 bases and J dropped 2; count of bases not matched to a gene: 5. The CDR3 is CATRTGENYGYTF. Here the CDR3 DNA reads TGTGCCACCCGGACAGGGGAAAACTATGGCTACACCTTC.

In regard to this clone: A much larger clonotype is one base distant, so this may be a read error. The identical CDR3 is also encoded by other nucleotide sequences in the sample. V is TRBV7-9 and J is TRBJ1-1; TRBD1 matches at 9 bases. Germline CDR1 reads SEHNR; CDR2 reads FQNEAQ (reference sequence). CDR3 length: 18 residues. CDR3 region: CASSLGLGQGRVNTEAFF. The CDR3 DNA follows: TGCGCCAGCAGCTTAGGTCTTGGACAGGGGCGCGTGAACACTGAAGCTTTCTTT.

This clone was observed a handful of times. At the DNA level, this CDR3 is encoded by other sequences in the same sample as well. The CDR3 loop is CASSLAGSTDTQYF. In DNA, the CDR3 is TGTGCCAGCAGCTTAGCGGGGAGCACAGATACGCAGTATTTT. This chain uses TRBV7-9 with TRBJ2-3, with D unclear. Trimming cost V 0 bases and J 0 bases, with 4 bases left between them. The CDR3 length is 14 residues. CDR1 is SEHNR, CDR2 FQNEAQ, per germline (reference sequence).

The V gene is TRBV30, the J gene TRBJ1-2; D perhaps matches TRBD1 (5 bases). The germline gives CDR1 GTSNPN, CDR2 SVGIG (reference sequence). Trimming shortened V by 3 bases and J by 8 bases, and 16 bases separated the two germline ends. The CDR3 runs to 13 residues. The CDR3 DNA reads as TGTGCCTGGAGCCTCGGGACGGGCGGGGGCTACACCTTC. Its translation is CAWSLGTGGGYTF.

CDR3 loop: CASSERVRETQYF. CDR3 bases: TGTGCCAGCAGTGAAAGGGTGCGCGAGACCCAGTACTTC. The chain is built from TRBV25-1 and TRBJ2-5, with no clear D. CDR3 length: 13 residues. Germline V CDR1 and CDR2: MGHDK, SYGVNS. V was pared by 2 bases and J by 5 bases, with 9 bases between.

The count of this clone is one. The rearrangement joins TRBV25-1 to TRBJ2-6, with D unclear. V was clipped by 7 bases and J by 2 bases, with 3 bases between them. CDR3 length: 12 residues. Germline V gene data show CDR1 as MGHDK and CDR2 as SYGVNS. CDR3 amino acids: CASTPGANVLTF. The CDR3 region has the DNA TGTGCCAGCACTCCTGGGGCCAACGTCCTGACTTTC.

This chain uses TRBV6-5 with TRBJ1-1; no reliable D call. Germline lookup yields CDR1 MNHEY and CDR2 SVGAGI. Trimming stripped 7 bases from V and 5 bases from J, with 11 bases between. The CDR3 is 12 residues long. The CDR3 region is CASTLRRTEAFF. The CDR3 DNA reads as TGTGCCAGCACCCTGCGGAGGACTGAAGCTTTCTTT.

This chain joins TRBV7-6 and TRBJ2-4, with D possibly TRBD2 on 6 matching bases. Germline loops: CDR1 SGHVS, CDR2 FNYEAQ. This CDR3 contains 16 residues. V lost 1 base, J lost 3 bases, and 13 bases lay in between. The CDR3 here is CASSLERGGGKNIQYF. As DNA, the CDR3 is TGTGCCAGCAGCTTAGAGAGGGGAGGAGGCAAAAACATTCAGTACTTC.

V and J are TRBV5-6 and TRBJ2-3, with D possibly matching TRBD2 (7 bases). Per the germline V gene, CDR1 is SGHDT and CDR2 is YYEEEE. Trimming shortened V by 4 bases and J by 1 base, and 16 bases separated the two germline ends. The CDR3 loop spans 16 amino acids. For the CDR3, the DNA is TGTGCCAGCAGCAGCACAGGGAGGGTTCGCACAGATACGCAGTATTTT. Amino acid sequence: CASSSTGRVRTDTQYF.

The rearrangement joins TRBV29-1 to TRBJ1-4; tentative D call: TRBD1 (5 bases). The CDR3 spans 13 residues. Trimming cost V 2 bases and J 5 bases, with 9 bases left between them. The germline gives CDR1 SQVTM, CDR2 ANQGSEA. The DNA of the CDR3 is TGCAGCGTTGAACGGGGGTCCAATGAAAAACTGTTTTTT. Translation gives CSVERGSNEKLFF.

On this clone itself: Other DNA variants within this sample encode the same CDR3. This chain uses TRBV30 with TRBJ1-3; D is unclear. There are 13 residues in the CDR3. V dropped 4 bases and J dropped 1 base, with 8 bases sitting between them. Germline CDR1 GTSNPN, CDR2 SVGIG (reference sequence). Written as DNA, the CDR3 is TGTGCCTGGACGTGGGGTTCTGGAAACACCATATATTTT. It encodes CAWTWGSGNTIYF.

The DNA of the CDR3 is TGTGCCAGCAGTTTCACAGGGGTTCGGTACTTC. As protein: CASSFTGVRYF. The J gene is TRBJ2-7, the V gene TRBV6-5; 7 bases fit TRBD1. The CDR3 sequence is 11 residues long. Germline CDR1 reads MNHEY; CDR2 reads SVGAGI. Germline trimming cut 4 bases from V and 12 bases from J; bases unmatched to any gene: 6.